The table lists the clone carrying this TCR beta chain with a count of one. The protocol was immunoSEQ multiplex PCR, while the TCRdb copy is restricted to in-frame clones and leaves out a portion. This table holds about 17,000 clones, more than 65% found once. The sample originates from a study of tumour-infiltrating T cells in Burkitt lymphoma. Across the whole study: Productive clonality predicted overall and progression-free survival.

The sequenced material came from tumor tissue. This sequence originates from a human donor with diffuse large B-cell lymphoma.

For the CDR3, the DNA is TGTGCCAGCAGCCCAGGGGGAGATACGCAGTATTTT. Its translation: CASSPGGDTQYF. This chain connects TRBV13 to TRBJ2-3; 7 nucleotides match TRBD1. With 5 bases clipped from V and 5 bases from J, the junction kept 1 base outside the gene matches. The CDR3 sequence is 12 residues long. Per germline, CDR1 PRHDT and CDR2 FYEKMQ (reference sequence).